These 29 T cell receptor beta chains were sequenced from one sample in a study of beta chain features in type 1 diabetes (dated by TCRdb to 2017 to 2018). Results the study describes overall, beyond this receptor: A moderate but significant shortening of TCRB CDR3 length was observed in type 1 diabetes patients in all four CD4+ subsets.

The library was made by the immunoSEQ multiplex PCR assay. All of the isolated RNA was reverse transcribed with the High Capacity cDNA Reverse Transcription Kit, so expressed TCRB transcripts were sequenced. TCRdb limited this immuneACCESS table to in-frame rearrangements with V and J called. A share of clones is missing; checked studies link under half to unresolved V genes, and the rest is unexplained. This sample holds about 240,000 clones; around 13% were observed only once. The ten largest clones represent about 0.019% of the sample. No antigen has been identified for these receptors. Sequenced material: naive CD4+ T cells from blood. Read against the paper, the sample's cell subset or site label means: true naive CD4+ T cells. The receptor source for this set is a man younger than 40 with type 1 diabetes.

This clone came up a few times. J is TRBJ2-1 and V is TRBV5-1; D possibly corresponds to TRBD2 (7 bases). Germline CDR1 and CDR2: SGHRS and YFSETQ. V was shortened by 0 bases and J by 1 base, with 11 bases between the two germline ends. This CDR3 spans 16 amino acids. The CDR3 DNA reads as TGCGCCAGCAGCTTGGTGGGGGGGCGGTCCTACAATGAGCAGTTCTTC. Translating gives CASSLVGGRSYNEQFF.

The chain recombines TRBV11-2 with TRBJ2-7, with 8 bases identical to TRBD1. J gave up 1 base and V 4 bases, and 3 bases lay outside the gene matches. This CDR3 region has 14 residues. The germline V gene encodes CDR1 SGHAT and CDR2 FQNNGV. The CDR3 region has the DNA TGTGCCAGCAGCTCGGACAGGGATTCCTACGAGCAGTACTTC. Its protein is CASSSDRDSYEQYF. Supplemented by reference TRBV11-2 and TRBJ2-7, the full variable domain reads EAGVAQSPRYKIIEKRQSVAFWCNPISGHATLYWYQQILGQGPKLLIQFQNNGVVDDSQLPKDRFSAERLKGVDSTLKIQPAKLEDSAVYLCASSSDRDSYEQYFGPGTRLTVT.

With respect to this clone: The sample contains more than one DNA sequence encoding this CDR3. The rearrangement uses TRBV5-1 and TRBJ1-1; the D gene is possibly TRBD1 (5 bases). This CDR3 is built from 13 residues. The ends were cut back, 4 bases at V and 1 base at J, with 8 bases in the middle. Germline V gives CDR1 SGHRS, CDR2 YFSETQ. The CDR3 loop reads CASSLTGNTEAFF. For the CDR3, the DNA is TGCGCCAGCAGCCTTACAGGGAACACTGAAGCTTTCTTT.

This clone came up a few times. The chain uses TRBV4-1 and TRBJ1-5; a possible D gene is TRBD1 (5 bases). The V gene's germline CDR1 is MGHRA and CDR2 YSYEKL. This CDR3 has 14 residues. The germline V and J ends were trimmed by 0 bases and 5 bases, with 8 bases remaining between them. CDR3 sequence reads: CASSQDRADQPQHF. The CDR3 nucleotides read TGCGCCAGCAGCCAAGACAGGGCAGATCAGCCCCAGCATTTT.

This chain links TRBV6-5 with TRBJ1-1; D not resolved. The germline CDR1 and CDR2 sequences are MNHEY and SVGAGI. Trimming removed 6 bases from V and 1 base from J, with 9 bases in between. The CDR3 runs 13 residues. The CDR3 sequence: CASRAERNTEAFF. Written as DNA, the CDR3 is TGTGCCAGCAGGGCCGAAAGGAACACTGAAGCTTTCTTT.

This clone was counted between two and nine times. This chain links TRBV7-2 with TRBJ1-2, with TRBD1 matching 7 bases. Germline V CDR1 and CDR2: SGHTA, FQGNSA. The V segment lost 0 bases and the J segment 7 bases; nucleotides outside the gene matches: 11. The CDR3 totals 16 residues. The CDR3 DNA follows: TGTGCCAGCAGCTTAGCTCACAATGGGGACAGTGGTGGCTACACCTTC. It specifies CASSLAHNGDSGGYTF.

A few counts support this clone. Here the CDR3 reads CASSFLSSSTDTQYF. The CDR3, as DNA: TGTGCCAGCAGCTTTTTGTCCTCTAGCACAGATACGCAGTATTTT. This chain uses TRBV7-9 with TRBJ2-3; D is unclear. CDR1 is SEHNR, CDR2 FQNEAQ, per germline (reference sequence). With 3 bases removed from V and 0 bases from J, the gap between germline ends came to 10 bases. The CDR3 contains 15 residues. The full variable domain, rest sourced from reference TRBV7-9 and TRBJ2-3, is DTGVSQNPRHKITKRGQNVTFRCDPISEHNRLYWYRQTLGQGPEFLTYFQNEAQLEKSRLLSDRFSAERPKGSFSTLEIQRTEQGDSAMYLCASSFLSSSTDTQYFGPGTRLTVL.

This clone showed up just a few times. The chain is built from TRBV18 and TRBJ2-7; 8 bases map to TRBD2. Germline V gene data show CDR1 as KGHSH and CDR2 as LQKENI. The length of the CDR3 is 18 residues. Trimming at V came to 2 bases and at J to 0 bases, leaving 12 bases not matched to a gene. The CDR3 bases are TGTGCCAGCTCACCAGGGGCCCTGGGCGGGAGGAGCTCCTACGAGCAGTACTTC. Protein: CASSPGALGGRSSYEQYF.

This clone has a handful of counts. This chain joins TRBV5-1 and TRBJ2-1; D might be TRBD2 (6 bases). Trimming shortened V by 4 bases and J by 8 bases, and 16 bases separated the two germline ends. The CDR3 sequence is 14 residues long. Germline-derived CDR1 and CDR2 are SGHRS and YFSETQ. CDR3 residues: CASSPQTEGDEQFF. CDR3 sequence (DNA): TGCGCCAGCAGCCCGCAGACGGAGGGCGATGAGCAGTTCTTC.

The chain joins TRBV27 to TRBJ1-2, with 11 bases aligning to TRBD1. The CDR3 sequence is 15 residues long. CDR1 is MNHEY and CDR2 is SMNVEV in the germline V gene (reference sequence). Trimming cost V 5 bases and J 3 bases; bases outside gene matches: 5. CDR3 sequence reads: CASSHRDRGDYGYTF. The CDR3 DNA is TGTGCCAGCAGTCACCGGGACAGGGGGGACTATGGCTACACCTTC.

Note on this clone: This specimen includes other DNA sequences encoding the same CDR3. V usage is TRBV18 and J usage is TRBJ2-7; D ambiguous. This CDR3 contains 14 residues. Germline V CDR1 and CDR2: KGHSH, LQKENI. V was clipped by 6 bases and J by 0 bases, with 12 bases between them. This CDR3 reads CASSPTGSSYEQYF. The DNA for the CDR3 is TGTGCCAGCTCTCCGACTGGTTCCTCCTACGAGCAGTACTTC.

The table lists this clone with many counts. This chain joins TRBV14 and TRBJ1-1, with D perhaps TRBD1 (5 bases). Trimming took 3 bases from V and 8 from J, leaving 10 bases between them. The CDR3 contains 12 residues. Germline-derived CDR1 and CDR2 are SGHDN and FVKESK. The CDR3 sequence is CASSHSAGEAFF. The CDR3 bases are TGTGCCAGCAGCCACTCCGCAGGGGAAGCTTTCTTT.

This clone was detected only once. The rearrangement uses TRBV7-9 and TRBJ2-5; D is undetermined. The CDR3 totals 15 residues. Trimming pared 2 bases from V and 3 bases from J, leaving 13 bases between. The germline V gene has CDR1 SEHNR and CDR2 FQNEAQ (reference sequence). This CDR3 is CASSLSPEAKETQYF. CDR3 sequence (DNA): TGTGCCAGCAGCTTATCCCCCGAAGCCAAAGAGACCCAGTACTTC.

This clone was seen a few times. The chain carries TRBV19 and TRBJ2-5; 9 positions match TRBD1. Germline loops: CDR1 LNHDA, CDR2 SQIVND (reference sequence). The CDR3 runs 14 residues. The ends lost 4 bases at V and 4 bases at J; junction bases unmatched: 4. This CDR3 is CASSTGQGRETQYF. DNA for the CDR3: TGTGCCAGTAGTACAGGACAGGGGAGAGAGACCCAGTACTTC. The full variable domain, in which reference TRBV19 and TRBJ2-5 provide the parts outside the CDR3, is DGGITQSPKYLFRKEGQNVTLSCEQNLNHDAMYWYRQDPGQGLRLIYYSQIVNDFQKGDIAEGYSVSREKKESFPLTVTSAQKNPTAFYLCASSTGQGRETQYFGPGTRLLVL.

This clone was detected a few times. The genes are TRBV2 and TRBJ2-7; 7 nucleotides line up with TRBD1. Germline V CDR1 and CDR2: SNHLY, FYNNEI. This CDR3 contains 15 residues. V lost 3 bases, J lost 1 base, and 6 bases stayed unmatched. The CDR3: CASSDKGAPSYEQYF. CDR3 in DNA: TGTGCCAGCAGTGACAAGGGGGCCCCTTCCTACGAGCAGTACTTC. The full variable domain, its missing parts supplied by reference TRBV2 and TRBJ2-7, is EPEVTQTPSHQVTQMGQEVILRCVPISNHLYFYWYRQILGQKVEFLVSFYNNEISEKSEIFDDQFSVERPDGSNFTLKIRSTKLEDSAMYFCASSDKGAPSYEQYFGPGTRLTVT.

This clone was seen a few times. The chain joins TRBV7-2 to TRBJ2-5; 9 bases map to TRBD2. From germline, CDR1 is SGHTA and CDR2 FQGNSA. The CDR3 totals 15 residues. V lost 5 bases, J lost 0 bases, and 4 bases stayed unmatched. The CDR3 region has the DNA TGTGCCAGCAGCAGGACTAGCGCGTACCAAGAGACCCAGTACTTC. This codes for CASSRTSAYQETQYF.

V usage is TRBV30 and J usage is TRBJ1-5, with a tentative D call TRBD1 (6 bases). The CDR3 loop spans 16 amino acids. Between the trimmed V and J ends, which lost 1 base and 3 bases, there was a span of 16 bases. Germline V gene sequence: CDR1 GTSNPN, CDR2 SVGIG (reference sequence). CDR3 sequence: CAWSDPGAVFNQPQHF. Written as DNA, the CDR3 is TGTGCCTGGAGTGACCCAGGGGCCGTCTTCAATCAGCCCCAGCATTTT.

The gene calls are TRBV5-1 and TRBJ2-1, with TRBD2 matching 7 bases. The CDR3 runs 13 residues. Germline loops: CDR1 SGHRS, CDR2 YFSETQ. Germline trimming cut 4 bases from V and 8 bases from J; bases unmatched to any gene: 6. CDR3 coding DNA: TGCGCCAGCAGCCGGCGGGGGTGGGATGAGCAGTTCTTC. Its protein is CASSRRGWDEQFF. The variable domain in full, completed from reference TRBV5-1 and TRBJ2-1, reads KAGVTQTPRYLIKTRGQQVTLSCSPISGHRSVSWYQQTPGQGLQFLFEYFSETQRNKGNFPGRFSGRQFSNSRSEMNVSTLELGDSALYLCASSRRGWDEQFFGPGTRLTVL.

The CDR3 spells CASSLGGSGSAGELFF. DNA of the CDR3: TGTGCCAGCAGTCTGGGTGGTAGCGGGAGTGCCGGGGAGCTGTTTTTT. V is TRBV5-4 and J is TRBJ2-2; TRBD2 matches 9 bases. Losses at the gene ends were 5 bases for V and 6 bases for J; bases not matched to a gene: 11. Germline values: CDR1 SGHNT, CDR2 YYREEE (reference sequence). The CDR3 consists of 16 residues.

V gene TRBV9 combines with J gene TRBJ1-5; 10 bases agree with TRBD1. The CDR3 extends over 15 amino acids. Germline V gene sequence: CDR1 SGDLS, CDR2 YYNGEE. Unmatched junction bases numbered 4, after V lost 2 bases and J lost 5 bases. CDR3 in DNA: TGTGCCAGCAGCGTTGGAGGACAGGGGGATCAGCCCCAGCATTTT. This translates into CASSVGGQGDQPQHF.

The genes are TRBV19 and TRBJ1-1, with TRBD1 as a possible D gene (5 bases). The germline V and J ends were trimmed by 8 bases and 10 bases, with 17 bases remaining between them. Germline values: CDR1 LNHDA, CDR2 SQIVND (reference sequence). The CDR3 extends over 12 amino acids. CDR3 in DNA: TGTGCCAGTGCTACGCGGCAGGGAGGAGCTTTCTTT. Translation gives CASATRQGGAFF.

The chain carries TRBV5-1 and TRBJ1-2; the D gene is possibly TRBD1 (5 bases). Germline V gene lookup returns CDR1 SGHRS and CDR2 YFSETQ. This CDR3 region has 15 residues. V dropped 1 base and J dropped 8 bases, with 18 bases sitting between them. CDR3 protein: CASSLRGERGDGYTF. CDR3 nucleotide sequence: TGCGCCAGCAGCTTGAGAGGGGAGCGGGGCGACGGCTACACCTTC.

The CDR3 is CASSPQRERAQHF. The CDR3, as DNA: TGTGCCAGCTCACCACAGAGGGAGAGGGCCCAGCATTTT. The chain couples TRBV18 to TRBJ1-5; D gene ambiguous. CDR1 KGHSH and CDR2 LQKENI come from the germline V gene. The CDR3 loop spans 13 amino acids. Trimming stripped 1 base from V and 11 bases from J, with 12 bases between. Based on the CDR3 plus reference TRBV18 and TRBJ1-5, the full variable domain is NAGVMQNPRHLVRRRGQEARLRCSPMKGHSHVYWYRQLPEEGLKFMVYLQKENIIDESGMPKERFSAEFPKEGPSILRIQQVVRGDSAAYFCASSPQRERAQHFGDGTRLSIL.

This chain links TRBV5-1 with TRBJ2-1; 9 nucleotides align to TRBD2. V was clipped by 1 base and J by 9 bases; unmatched bases: 11. The CDR3 has 16 amino acids. Germline V gene data show CDR1 as SGHRS and CDR2 as YFSETQ. The CDR3 sequence: CASSLTAGGFNGEQFF. For the CDR3, the DNA is TGCGCCAGCAGCTTGACGGCGGGAGGGTTCAACGGTGAGCAGTTCTTC.

CDR3 in DNA: TGTGCCAGTAGTACCCCGCCGGGACAGAAACACTCTGGGGCCAACGTCCTGACTTTC. Protein sequence: CASSTPPGQKHSGANVLTF. The genes are TRBV19 and TRBJ2-6, with 7 bases identical to TRBD1. Germline CDR1 LNHDA, CDR2 SQIVND (reference sequence). The CDR3 runs 19 residues. J was trimmed by 0 bases and V by 4 bases; bases with no gene match: 12.

V usage is TRBV4-2 and J usage is TRBJ2-3; TRBD2 aligns across 14 bases. V lost 5 bases, J lost 3 bases, and 4 bases stayed unmatched. Per germline, CDR1 LGHNA and CDR2 YNFKEQ. This CDR3 is built from 16 residues. The CDR3 spells CASSFGLAGGTDTQYF. CDR3 DNA sequence: TGTGCCAGCAGCTTCGGACTAGCGGGAGGAACAGATACGCAGTATTTT.

As concerns this clone: Other DNA sequences from this sample encode an identical CDR3 as well. V usage is TRBV7-9 and J usage is TRBJ2-1; 9 positions match TRBD1. The CDR3 spans 15 residues. The V gene end was trimmed by 5 bases and the J gene end by 4 bases; junction bases not matched to a gene: 6. Germline-derived CDR1 and CDR2 are SEHNR and FQNEAQ (reference sequence). The CDR3 nucleotides read TGTGCCAGCAGCCCTTCCGGGACAGGGTACAATGAGCAGTTCTTC. Translating it yields CASSPSGTGYNEQFF.

This clone was observed a handful of times. The chain links TRBV12-5 to TRBJ1-3; D not certain. The CDR3 sequence is 13 residues long. Trimming removed 6 bases at V and 0 bases at J, with 6 bases between. The germline CDR1 and CDR2 sequences are LGHNT and FRNRAP. CDR3 DNA sequence: TGTGCTAGTGGCCCCTCCTCTGGAAACACCATATATTTT. As protein: CASGPSSGNTIYF.

V is TRBV6-5 and J is TRBJ2-7; 12 nucleotides agree with TRBD2. CDR1 MNHEY and CDR2 SVGAGI come from the germline V gene. The CDR3 runs to 14 residues. Trimming cost V 6 bases and J 3 bases; bases outside gene matches: 3. CDR3 bases: TGTGCCAGCAGACAGACTAGCGGGAGCTACGAGCAGTACTTC. It specifies CASRQTSGSYEQYF.